This TCR beta chain was retrieved from a study of T cells in Graves' hyperthyroidism and ophthalmopathy (dated by TCRdb to between 2017 and 2020). For context, the study as a whole: Peripheral blood samples were taken at initial diagnosis, before any treatment was given. To identify distinguishing TCR V-J signatures, a discovery cohort of about 100 patients was used, comprising fewer than 45 with Graves' ophthalmopathy and some 57 with stable Graves' hyperthyroidism. Prospective prediction of ophthalmopathy was tested in an independent validation cohort of approximately 19 hyperthyroidism patients and 17 patients who later progressed to ophthalmopathy. The approximately 98 discovery patients were randomly divided into training and test sets at a 7:3 ratio. In addition, the study compared T-cell repertoires in thyroid tissue and in blood from five or six Graves' hyperthyroidism patients. Following sampling, methimazole starting at 30 mg daily was given to hyperthyroidism patients, and high-dose intravenous methylprednisolone was given to ophthalmopathy patients. According to the paper, TCR Vbeta CDR3 sequencing was carried out on 120 to 150 peripheral blood samples, which came from under 50 ophthalmopathy, around 74 hyperthyroidism and approximately 17 progressor patients.

The sample holds a few counts of this clonotype. Its antigen is still unknown. There are no base qualities to consult, and no much larger clone falls within one base. A patient counted as having stable Graves' hyperthyroidism if no progression to ophthalmopathy occurred over 18 months of follow-up. Hyperthyroidism patients were newly diagnosed, had a disease duration of under 2 months, and were aged 18 to 65 years. Patients with uncontrolled infections, other autoimmune diseases, pregnancy or lactation were excluded. Diagnoses were based on clinical symptoms, serum thyroxine and TRAb, thyroid ultrasound and orbital computed tomography. PBMCs were isolated from about 9 ml of fresh peripheral blood by Ficoll-Paque density gradient centrifugation. Trizol reagent was used to extract total RNA, and RNA quality was then checked on an Agilent 2100 Bioanalyzer. Overall study outcomes, separate from this receptor: In validation, progression to ophthalmopathy was predicted by the model with 70.59% sensitivity and under 85% specificity, a median of roughly 6 months before onset. Most expanded thyroid clonotypes (frequency above 0.001) were also detected in blood, suggesting blood repertoires may reflect thyroid immune responses. A 13 V-J signature model separated ophthalmopathy from stable hyperthyroidism, with around 90% sensitivity and about 81% specificity in cross-validation and 80%/75% in testing. Sample size was not statistically predetermined, and blinding of investigators to group allocation was not performed.

The TCR beta CDR3 regions were amplified from RNA transcripts. The TCR CDR3 was subjected to a first round of RT-PCR using the HTBI primer set and the Qiagen OneStep RT-PCR kit. A second multiplex PCR round built the libraries, followed by size selection and purification. Paired-end sequencing of the libraries was performed with 100 bp reads on an Illumina HiSeq2000. As for the original processing: SOAPnuke was used to process the raw data, with reads discarded if the reads contained adapters or uncalled bases, had a mean Phred below 15, or lacked an exact constant-primer or identifier match. High-quality paired reads were merged using COPE v1.2.5, and each unique nucleotide sequence was defined as a clonotype. Clonotypes were aligned to IMGT TRBV, TRBD and TRBJ reference segments using MiTCR v1.1. Analysis was restricted to V-J combinations with a frequency above 0.0001, which covered roughly 99% of repertoires. The TCS score was defined as F50 (clonal expansion) divided by E x V (chaos), with BLOSUM62-based TCRdist calculated between CDR3 peptides within each V-J. Welch's t-statistics and random forest reduced around 510 V-J features to about 13, which were used in a naive Bayes classifier (R e1071). TCRdb cleaned the public reads at Q25 with fastp, built clones with MiXCR and kept in-frame beta chains. Records with the same CDR3 protein are collapsed into one entry carrying the most frequent genes and DNA. The authors' filters were not applied to this entry. The sample table holds 300,000 to 450,000 distinct CDR3 sequences, of which about 15% were seen once. 8% to 13% of the sample goes to the ten largest clones.

Reading from cysteine to phenylalanine, the CDR3 counts 15 amino acids. The sequence is cut down to CDR3 DNA, 45 bases in frame from base 1. The germline V gene supplies CDR1 SGHVS and CDR2 FQNEAQ. V drops 1 base and J drops 5 bases, leaving 11 bases in between. This receptor was obtained from a woman aged 55-69 years with Graves' hyperthyroidism. The specimen was blood. The chain is encoded by TRBV7-8 joined to TRBJ1-4; TRBD1 is a weak D gene call, 5 bases matching. Here the CDR3 is given as CASSLEGKRNEKLFF. The DNA sequence is TGTGCCAGCAGCTTAGAGGGGAAGAGAAATGAAAAACTGTTTTTT.